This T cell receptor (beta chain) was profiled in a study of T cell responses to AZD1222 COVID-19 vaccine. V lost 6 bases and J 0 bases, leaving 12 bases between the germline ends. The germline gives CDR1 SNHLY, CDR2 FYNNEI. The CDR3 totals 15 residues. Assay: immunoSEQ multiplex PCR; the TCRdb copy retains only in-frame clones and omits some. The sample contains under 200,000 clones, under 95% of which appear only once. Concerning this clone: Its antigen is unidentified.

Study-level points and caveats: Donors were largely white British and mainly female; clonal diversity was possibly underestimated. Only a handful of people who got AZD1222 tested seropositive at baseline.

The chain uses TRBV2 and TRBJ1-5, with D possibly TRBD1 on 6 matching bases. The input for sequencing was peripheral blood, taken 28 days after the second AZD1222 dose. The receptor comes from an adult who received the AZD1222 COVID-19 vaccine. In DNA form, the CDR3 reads TGTGCCAGCAGAGCCGACAGGTATAGCAATCAGCCCCAGCATTTT. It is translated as CASRADRYSNQPQHF.